The 13 T cell receptor beta chains below all came from one sample that was sequenced in a study of blood T cell repertoires in COVID-19. Repertoires were generated with immunoSEQ multiplex PCR, while TCRdb's copy carries only in-frame clones and drops some. Here the sample spans roughly 80,000 clones, around 80% being singletons. Sequencing used peripheral blood. All receptors derive from a man in his sixties with active or convalescent COVID-19.

The chain joins TRBV19 to TRBJ1-2; 7 nucleotides line up with TRBD1. J was trimmed by 4 bases and V by 5 bases; bases with no gene match: 13. The germline CDR1 and CDR2 sequences are LNHDA and SQIVND (reference sequence). The length of the CDR3 is 16 residues. DNA for the CDR3: TGTGCCAGTAGTCCTCGGGCCAGGGGGGCAGGCTATGGCTACACCTTC. Its translation: CASSPRARGAGYGYTF.

The chain joins TRBV29-1 to TRBJ2-7; 12 positions agree with TRBD2. There are 13 residues in the CDR3. CDR1 and CDR2 from the germline V gene are SQVTM and ANQGSEA. This chain's CDR3 is CSASGGDIYEQYF. Written as DNA, the CDR3 is TGCAGTGCTAGCGGGGGGGATATATACGAGCAGTACTTC.

The rearrangement uses TRBV7-8 and TRBJ1-2; D is uncertain. Germline CDR1 reads SGHVS; CDR2 reads FQNEAQ. V was pared by 1 base and J by 6 bases, with 15 bases between. The length of the CDR3 is 15 residues. The CDR3 reads CASSLVGSGLDGYTF. CDR3 DNA: TGTGCCAGCAGCTTAGTGGGGAGTGGGCTTGATGGCTACACCTTC.

V usage is TRBV5-1 and J usage is TRBJ2-3; 7 bases align to TRBD1. Germline loops: CDR1 SGHRS, CDR2 YFSETQ. The CDR3 has 13 amino acids. The trim removed 4 bases at V and 6 bases at J, leaving 5 bases unmatched. The CDR3 sequence is CASSPDRSDTQYF. CDR3 DNA: TGCGCCAGCAGCCCGGACAGGAGCGATACGCAGTATTTT.

The CDR3 sequence: CASSSGQGGVNTEAFF. CDR3 sequence (DNA): TGTGCCAGCAGCTCCGGACAGGGTGGGGTGAACACTGAAGCTTTCTTT. The chain joins TRBV7-9 to TRBJ1-1; TRBD1 matches at 8 bases. The V segment lost 4 bases and the J segment 0 bases; nucleotides outside the gene matches: 7. Germline V CDR1 and CDR2: SEHNR, FQNEAQ (reference sequence). There are 16 residues in the CDR3.

V and J are TRBV3-1 (or the pseudogene TRBV3-2) and TRBJ1-2; 9 bases are a match to TRBD1. With V trimmed by 0 bases and J by 6 bases, 5 bases remained unmatched. This CDR3 is 15 amino acids long. CDR1 and CDR2 from the germline V gene are LGHDT and YNNKEL (reference sequence). In nucleotides, the CDR3 is TGTGCCAGCAGCCAAGAGGGACAGGGTCAGAATGGCTACACCTTC. Amino acid sequence: CASSQEGQGQNGYTF.

The CDR3 is CASSLKGAEAFF. DNA for the CDR3: TGTGCCAGCAGTTTAAAAGGAGCTGAAGCTTTCTTT. This chain connects TRBV6-5 to TRBJ1-1, with no clear D. Per the germline V gene, CDR1 is MNHEY and CDR2 is SVGAGI. The CDR3 covers 12 residues. Trimming pared 4 bases from V and 6 bases from J, leaving 9 bases between.

The V call is TRBV2, the J call TRBJ2-7; 8 bases match TRBD2. J lost 6 bases, V lost 8 bases, and 12 bases had no gene match. This CDR3 has 14 residues. Germline V gene sequence: CDR1 SNHLY, CDR2 FYNNEI. The CDR3 protein is CASGGGLGPAEQYF. In DNA form, the CDR3 reads TGTGCCAGCGGAGGGGGACTAGGTCCCGCCGAGCAGTACTTC.

J is TRBJ1-5 and V is TRBV28; no clear D. Per the germline V gene, CDR1 is MDHEN and CDR2 is SYDVKM. The CDR3 contains 14 residues. The ends were cut back, 4 bases at V and 7 bases at J, with 14 bases in the middle. The CDR3, as DNA: TGTGCCAGCAGTTCAACGGGGAGGCGGCAGCCCCAGCATTTT. It codes for CASSSTGRRQPQHF.

The rearrangement uses TRBV28 and TRBJ1-1; D uncertain. The CDR3 spans 11 residues. From germline, CDR1 is MDHEN and CDR2 SYDVKM. V lost 6 bases and J lost 6, with 8 bases in between. The CDR3 sequence is CASSRSAEAFF. CDR3 DNA sequence: TGTGCCAGCAGCCGGTCGGCTGAAGCTTTCTTT.

The gene calls are TRBV27 and TRBJ2-7; D is possibly TRBD1 (7 bases). Germline V gene lookup returns CDR1 MNHEY and CDR2 SMNVEV (reference sequence). V lost 3 bases and J lost 1, with 22 bases in between. The CDR3 has 18 residues. The chain's CDR3 is CASSLYSVRQGGSYEQYF. CDR3 coding DNA: TGTGCCAGCAGTTTGTATTCGGTTCGGCAGGGGGGTTCCTACGAGCAGTACTTC.

The gene calls are TRBV24-1 and TRBJ2-1; no reliable D call. CDR3 length: 11 amino acids. Trimming took 6 bases from V and 7 from J, leaving 6 bases between them. From germline, CDR1 is KGHDR and CDR2 SFDVKD. DNA for the CDR3: TGTGCCACCAGTTTCGGGAATGAGCAGTTCTTC. As protein: CATSFGNEQFF.

This clone showed up just a few times. CDR3 protein: CASSLAGTGRFEAFF. CDR3 coding DNA: TGTGCCAGCAGCTTGGCCGGGACAGGGAGGTTCGAAGCTTTCTTT. The chain is built from TRBV5-8 and TRBJ1-1, with 9 bases that match TRBD1. J was trimmed by 8 bases and V by 0 bases; bases with no gene match: 8. The CDR3 sequence is 15 residues long. Germline CDR1 and CDR2: SGHTS and YDEGEE.